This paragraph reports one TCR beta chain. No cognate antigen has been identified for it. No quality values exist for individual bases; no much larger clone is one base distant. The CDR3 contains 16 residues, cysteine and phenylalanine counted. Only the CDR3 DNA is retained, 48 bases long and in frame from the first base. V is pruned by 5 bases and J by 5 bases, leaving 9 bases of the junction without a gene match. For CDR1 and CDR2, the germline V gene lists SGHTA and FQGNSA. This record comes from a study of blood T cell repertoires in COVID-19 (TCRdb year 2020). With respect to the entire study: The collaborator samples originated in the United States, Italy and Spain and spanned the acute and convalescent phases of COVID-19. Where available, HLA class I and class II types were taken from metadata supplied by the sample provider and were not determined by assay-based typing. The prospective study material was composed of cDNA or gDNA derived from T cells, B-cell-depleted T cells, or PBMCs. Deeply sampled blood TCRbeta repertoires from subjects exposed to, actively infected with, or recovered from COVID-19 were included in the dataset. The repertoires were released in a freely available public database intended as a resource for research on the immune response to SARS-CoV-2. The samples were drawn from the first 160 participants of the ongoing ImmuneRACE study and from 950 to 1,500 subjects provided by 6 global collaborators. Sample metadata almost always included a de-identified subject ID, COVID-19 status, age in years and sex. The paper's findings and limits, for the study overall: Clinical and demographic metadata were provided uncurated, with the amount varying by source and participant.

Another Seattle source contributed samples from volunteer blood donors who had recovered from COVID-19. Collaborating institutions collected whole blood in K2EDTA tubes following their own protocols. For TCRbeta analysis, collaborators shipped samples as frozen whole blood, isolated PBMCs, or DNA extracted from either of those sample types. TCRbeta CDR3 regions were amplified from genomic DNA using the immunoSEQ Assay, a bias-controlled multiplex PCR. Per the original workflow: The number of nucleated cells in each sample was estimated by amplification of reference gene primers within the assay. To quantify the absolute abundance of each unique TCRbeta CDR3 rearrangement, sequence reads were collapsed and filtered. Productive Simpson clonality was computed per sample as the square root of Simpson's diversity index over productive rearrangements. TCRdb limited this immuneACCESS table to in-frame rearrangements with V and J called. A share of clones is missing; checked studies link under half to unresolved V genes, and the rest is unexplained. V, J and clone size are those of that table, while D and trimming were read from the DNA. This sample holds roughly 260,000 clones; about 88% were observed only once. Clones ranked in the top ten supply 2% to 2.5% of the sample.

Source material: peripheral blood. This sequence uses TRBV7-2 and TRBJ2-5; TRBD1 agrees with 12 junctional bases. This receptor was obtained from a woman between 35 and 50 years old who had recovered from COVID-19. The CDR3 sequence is CASSGFRDRGLETQYF. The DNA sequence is TGTGCCAGCAGCGGGTTCCGGGACAGGGGGCTTGAGACCCAGTACTTC.